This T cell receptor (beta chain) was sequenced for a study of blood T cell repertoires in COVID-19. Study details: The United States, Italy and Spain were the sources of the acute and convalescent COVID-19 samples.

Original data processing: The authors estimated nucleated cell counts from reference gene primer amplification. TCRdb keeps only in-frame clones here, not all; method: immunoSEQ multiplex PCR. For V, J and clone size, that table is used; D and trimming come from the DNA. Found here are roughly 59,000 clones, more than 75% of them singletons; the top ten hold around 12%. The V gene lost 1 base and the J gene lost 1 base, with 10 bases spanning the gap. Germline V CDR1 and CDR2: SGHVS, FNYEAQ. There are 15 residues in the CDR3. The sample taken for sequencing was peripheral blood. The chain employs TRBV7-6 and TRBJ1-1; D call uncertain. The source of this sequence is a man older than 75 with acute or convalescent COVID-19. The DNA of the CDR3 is TGTGCCAGCAGCTTAGTTACTTCGGGGAACACTGAAGCTTTCTTT. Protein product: CASSLVTSGNTEAFF.